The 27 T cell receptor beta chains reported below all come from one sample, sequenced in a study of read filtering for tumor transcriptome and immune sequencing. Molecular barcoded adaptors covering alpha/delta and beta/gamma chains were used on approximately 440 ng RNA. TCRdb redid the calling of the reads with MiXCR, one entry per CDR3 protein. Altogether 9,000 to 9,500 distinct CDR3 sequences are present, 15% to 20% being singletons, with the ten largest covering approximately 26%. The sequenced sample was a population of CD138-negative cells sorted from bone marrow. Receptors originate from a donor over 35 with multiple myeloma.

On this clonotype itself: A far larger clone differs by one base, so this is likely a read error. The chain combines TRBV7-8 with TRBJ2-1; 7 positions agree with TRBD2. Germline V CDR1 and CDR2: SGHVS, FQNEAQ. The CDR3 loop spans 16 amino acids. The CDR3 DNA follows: TGTGCCAGCAGCTTAAACGGGAGGCTTTCCTACGATGAGCAGTTCTTC. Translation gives CASSLNGRLSYDEQFF.

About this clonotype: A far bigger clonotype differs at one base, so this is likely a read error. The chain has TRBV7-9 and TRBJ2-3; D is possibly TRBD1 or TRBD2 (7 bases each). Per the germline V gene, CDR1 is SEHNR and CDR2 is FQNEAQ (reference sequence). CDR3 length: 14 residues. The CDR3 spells CAGSSTGEGDTQYF. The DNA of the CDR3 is TGTGCCGGCAGCTCAACAGGGGAGGGAGATACGCAGTATTTT.

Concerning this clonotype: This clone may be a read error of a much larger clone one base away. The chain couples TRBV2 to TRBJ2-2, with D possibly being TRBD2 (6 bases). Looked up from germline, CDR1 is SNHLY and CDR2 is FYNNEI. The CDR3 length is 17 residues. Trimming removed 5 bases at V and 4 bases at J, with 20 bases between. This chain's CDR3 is CASSSSSTGGVTGELFF. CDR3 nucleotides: TGTGCCAGCAGTTCAAGTTCGACTGGCGGGGTCACCGGGGAGCTGTTTTTT.

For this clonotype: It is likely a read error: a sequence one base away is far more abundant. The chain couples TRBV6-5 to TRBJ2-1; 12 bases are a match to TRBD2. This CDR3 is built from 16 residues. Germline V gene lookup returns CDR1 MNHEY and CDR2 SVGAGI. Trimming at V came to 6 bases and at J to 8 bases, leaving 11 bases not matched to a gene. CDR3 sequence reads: CASRPHASGGAYEQFF. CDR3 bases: TGTGCCAGCAGACCGCACGCTAGCGGGGGGGCTTATGAGCAGTTCTTC.

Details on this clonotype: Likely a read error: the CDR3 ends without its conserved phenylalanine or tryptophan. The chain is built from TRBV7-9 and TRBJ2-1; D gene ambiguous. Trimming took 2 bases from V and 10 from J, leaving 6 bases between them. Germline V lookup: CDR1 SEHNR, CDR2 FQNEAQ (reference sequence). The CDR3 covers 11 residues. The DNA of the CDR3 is TGTGCCAGCAGCTTAATGTTCGAGCAGTTCCTC. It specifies CASSLMFEQFL.

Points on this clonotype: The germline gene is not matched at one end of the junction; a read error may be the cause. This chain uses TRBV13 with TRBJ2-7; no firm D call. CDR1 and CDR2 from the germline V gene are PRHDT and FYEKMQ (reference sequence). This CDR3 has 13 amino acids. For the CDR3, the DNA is TGCGCCAGCAGCCAGGACGAGCCCTACGAGCAGTACTTC. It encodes CASSQDEPYEQYF.

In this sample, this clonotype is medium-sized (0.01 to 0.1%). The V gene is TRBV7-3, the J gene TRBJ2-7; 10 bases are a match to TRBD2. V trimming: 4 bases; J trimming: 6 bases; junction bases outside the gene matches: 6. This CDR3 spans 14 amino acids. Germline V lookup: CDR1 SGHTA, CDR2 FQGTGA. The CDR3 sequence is CASSSLAGEGEQYF. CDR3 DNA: TGTGCCAGCAGCTCGCTAGCGGGAGAGGGCGAGCAGTACTTC.

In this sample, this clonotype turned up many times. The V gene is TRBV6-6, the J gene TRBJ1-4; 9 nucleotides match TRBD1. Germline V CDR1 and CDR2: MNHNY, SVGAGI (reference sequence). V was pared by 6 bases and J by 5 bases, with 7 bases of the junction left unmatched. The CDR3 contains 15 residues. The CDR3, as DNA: TGTGCCAGCAGCCGAACAGGGGGCAGAAATGAAAAACTGTTTTTT. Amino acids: CASSRTGGRNEKLFF.

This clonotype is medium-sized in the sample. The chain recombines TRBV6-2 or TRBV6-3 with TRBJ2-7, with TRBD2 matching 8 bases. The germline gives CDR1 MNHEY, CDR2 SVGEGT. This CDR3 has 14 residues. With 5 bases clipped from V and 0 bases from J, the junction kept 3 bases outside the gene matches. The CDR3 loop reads CASSPSGSSYEQYF. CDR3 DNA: TGTGCCAGCAGTCCCAGCGGGAGCTCCTACGAGCAGTACTTC.

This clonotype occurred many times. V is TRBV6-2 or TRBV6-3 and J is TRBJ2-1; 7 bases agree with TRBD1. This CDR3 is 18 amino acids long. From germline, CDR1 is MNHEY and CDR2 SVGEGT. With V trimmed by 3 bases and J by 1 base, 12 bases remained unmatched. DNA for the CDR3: TGTGCCAGCAGTTATCTACAGGGGCTTAGTGCGTCCTACAATGAGCAGTTCTTC. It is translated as CASSYLQGLSASYNEQFF.

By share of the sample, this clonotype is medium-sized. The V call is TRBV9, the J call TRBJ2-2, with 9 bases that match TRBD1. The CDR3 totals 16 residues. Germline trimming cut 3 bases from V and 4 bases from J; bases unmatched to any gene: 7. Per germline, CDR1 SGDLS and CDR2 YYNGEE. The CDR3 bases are TGTGCCAGCAGCGAATACCGGGACAGGGCCACCGGGGAGCTGTTTTTT. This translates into CASSEYRDRATGELFF.

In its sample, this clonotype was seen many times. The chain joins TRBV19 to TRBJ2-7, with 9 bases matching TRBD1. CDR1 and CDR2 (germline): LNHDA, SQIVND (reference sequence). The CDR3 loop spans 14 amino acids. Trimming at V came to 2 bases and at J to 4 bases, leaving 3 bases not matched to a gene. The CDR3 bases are TGTGCCAGTAGTATAACCGACAGGGGGTACGAGCAGTACTTC. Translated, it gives CASSITDRGYEQYF.

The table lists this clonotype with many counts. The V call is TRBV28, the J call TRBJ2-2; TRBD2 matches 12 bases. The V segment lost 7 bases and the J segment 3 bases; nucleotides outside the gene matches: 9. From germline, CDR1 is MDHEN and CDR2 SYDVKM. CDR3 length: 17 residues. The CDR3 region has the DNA TGTGCCAGCAAGTTGCTAGCGGGGGGGCTCCACACCGGGGAGCTGTTTTTT. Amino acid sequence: CASKLLAGGLHTGELFF.

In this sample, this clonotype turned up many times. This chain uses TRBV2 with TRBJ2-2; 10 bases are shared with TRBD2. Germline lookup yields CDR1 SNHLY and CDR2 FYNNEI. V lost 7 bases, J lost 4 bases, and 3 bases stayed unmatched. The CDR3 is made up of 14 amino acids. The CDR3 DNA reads TGTGCCAGCAAAAGCGGGGGGGGCACCGGGGAGCTGTTTTTT. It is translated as CASKSGGGTGELFF. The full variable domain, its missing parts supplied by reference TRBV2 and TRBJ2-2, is EPEVTQTPSHQVTQMGQEVILRCVPISNHLYFYWYRQILGQKVEFLVSFYNNEISEKSEIFDDQFSVERPDGSNFTLKIRSTKLEDSAMYFCASKSGGGTGELFFGEGSRLTVL.

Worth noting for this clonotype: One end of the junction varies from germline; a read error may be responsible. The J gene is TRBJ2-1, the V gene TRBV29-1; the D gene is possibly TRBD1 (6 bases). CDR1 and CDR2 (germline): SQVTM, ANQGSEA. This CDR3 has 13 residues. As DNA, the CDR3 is TGCGGCGTTGAAAGGGACACCCTACGGCAGCAGTTCTTC. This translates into CGVERDTLRQQFF.

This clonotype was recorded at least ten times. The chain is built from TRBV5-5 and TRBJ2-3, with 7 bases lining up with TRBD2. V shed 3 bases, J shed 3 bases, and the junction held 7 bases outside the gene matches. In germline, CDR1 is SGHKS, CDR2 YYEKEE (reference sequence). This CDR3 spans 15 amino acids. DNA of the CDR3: TGTGCCAGCAGCTCCCAAGGGACTAAAACAGATACGCAGTATTTT. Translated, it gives CASSSQGTKTDTQYF.

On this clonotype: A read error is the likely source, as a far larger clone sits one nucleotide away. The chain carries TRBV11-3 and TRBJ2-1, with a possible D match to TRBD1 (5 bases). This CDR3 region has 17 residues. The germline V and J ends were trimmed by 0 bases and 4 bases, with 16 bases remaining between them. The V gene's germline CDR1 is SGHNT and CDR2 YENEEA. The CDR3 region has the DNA TGTGCCAGCAGCTTAGATCGGTCAGGGTGCAAATACAATGAGCAGTTCTTC. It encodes CASSLDRSGCKYNEQFF.

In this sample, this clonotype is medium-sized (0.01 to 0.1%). In DNA form, the CDR3 reads TGCAGTGCGATCACCCGCGGACAGGGTTACAATGAGCAGTTCTTC. Encoded protein: CSAITRGQGYNEQFF. The chain has TRBV20-1 and TRBJ2-1, with 8 bases fitting TRBD1. CDR3 length: 15 amino acids. The V segment lost 6 bases and the J segment 4 bases; nucleotides outside the gene matches: 11. Germline values: CDR1 DFQATT, CDR2 SNEGSKA (reference sequence).

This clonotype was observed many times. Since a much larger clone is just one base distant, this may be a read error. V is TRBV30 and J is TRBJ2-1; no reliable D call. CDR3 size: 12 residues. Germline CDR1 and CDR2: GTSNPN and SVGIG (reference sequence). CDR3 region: CAWSQTFNGQFF. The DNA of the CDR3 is TGTGCCTGGAGTCAGACCTTTAATGGGCAGTTCTTC.

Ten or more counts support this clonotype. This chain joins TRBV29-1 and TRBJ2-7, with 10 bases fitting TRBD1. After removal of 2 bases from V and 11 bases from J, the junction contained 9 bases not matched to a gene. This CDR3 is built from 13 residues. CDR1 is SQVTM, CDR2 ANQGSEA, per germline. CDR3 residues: CSVEPDRGFGEYF. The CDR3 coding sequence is TGCAGCGTTGAACCGGACAGGGGGTTTGGGGAGTACTTC.

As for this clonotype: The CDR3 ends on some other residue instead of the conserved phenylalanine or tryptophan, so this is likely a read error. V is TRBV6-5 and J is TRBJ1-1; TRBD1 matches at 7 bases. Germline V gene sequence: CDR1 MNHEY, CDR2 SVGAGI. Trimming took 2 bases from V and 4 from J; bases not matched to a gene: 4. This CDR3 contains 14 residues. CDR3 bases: TGTGCCAGCAGTTACACAGGGGTGGGCACTGAAGCTTTCCTC. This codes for CASSYTGVGTEAFL.

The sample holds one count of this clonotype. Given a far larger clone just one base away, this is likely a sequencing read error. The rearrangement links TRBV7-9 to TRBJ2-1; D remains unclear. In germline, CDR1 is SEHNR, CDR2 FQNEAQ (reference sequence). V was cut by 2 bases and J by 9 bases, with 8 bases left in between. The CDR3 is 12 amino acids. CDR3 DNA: TGTGCCAGCAGCTTATTCAGCACTGAGCAGTTCTTC. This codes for CASSLFSTEQFF.

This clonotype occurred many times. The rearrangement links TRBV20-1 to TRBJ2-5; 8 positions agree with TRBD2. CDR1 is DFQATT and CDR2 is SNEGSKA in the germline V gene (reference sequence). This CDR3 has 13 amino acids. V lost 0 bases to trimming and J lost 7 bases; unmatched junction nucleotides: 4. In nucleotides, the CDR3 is TGCAGTGCTAGAGATCAGGGACTAGGGACCCAGTACTTC. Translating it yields CSARDQGLGTQYF.

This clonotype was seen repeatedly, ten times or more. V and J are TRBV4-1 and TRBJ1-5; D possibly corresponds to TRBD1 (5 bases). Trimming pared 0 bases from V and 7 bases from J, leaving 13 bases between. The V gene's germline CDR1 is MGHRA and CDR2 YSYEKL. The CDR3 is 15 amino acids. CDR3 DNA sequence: TGCGCCAGCAGCCAAGATTGGGGGTTGGAGCAGCCCCAGCATTTT. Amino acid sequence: CASSQDWGLEQPQHF.

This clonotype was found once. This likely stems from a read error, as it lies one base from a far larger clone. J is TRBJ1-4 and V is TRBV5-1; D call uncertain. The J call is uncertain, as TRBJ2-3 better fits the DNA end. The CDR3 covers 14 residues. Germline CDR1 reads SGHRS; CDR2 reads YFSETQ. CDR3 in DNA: TGCGCCAGCAGCTTGACTAACGGGTCAGATACGCAGTATTTT. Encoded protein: CASSLTNGSDTQYF.

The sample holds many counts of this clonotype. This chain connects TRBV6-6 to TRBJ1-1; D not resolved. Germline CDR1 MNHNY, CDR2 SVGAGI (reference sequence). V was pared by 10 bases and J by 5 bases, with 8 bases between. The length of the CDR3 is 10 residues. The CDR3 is CATGGTEAFF. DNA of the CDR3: TGTGCCACCGGTGGTACTGAAGCTTTCTTT.

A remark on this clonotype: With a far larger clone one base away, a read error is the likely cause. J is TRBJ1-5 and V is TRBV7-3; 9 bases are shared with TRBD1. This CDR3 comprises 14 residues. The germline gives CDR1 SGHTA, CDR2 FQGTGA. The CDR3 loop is CASSPGTGNRPQHF. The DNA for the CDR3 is TGTGCCAGCAGCCCCGGGACAGGGAATCGGCCCCAGCATTTT. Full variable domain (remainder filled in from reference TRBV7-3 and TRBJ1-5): GAGVSQTPSNKVTEKGKYVELRCDPISGHTALYWYRQSLGQGPEFLIYFQGTGAADDSGLPNDRFFAVRPEGSVSTLKIQRTERGDSAVYLCASSPGTGNRPQHFGDGTRLSIL.